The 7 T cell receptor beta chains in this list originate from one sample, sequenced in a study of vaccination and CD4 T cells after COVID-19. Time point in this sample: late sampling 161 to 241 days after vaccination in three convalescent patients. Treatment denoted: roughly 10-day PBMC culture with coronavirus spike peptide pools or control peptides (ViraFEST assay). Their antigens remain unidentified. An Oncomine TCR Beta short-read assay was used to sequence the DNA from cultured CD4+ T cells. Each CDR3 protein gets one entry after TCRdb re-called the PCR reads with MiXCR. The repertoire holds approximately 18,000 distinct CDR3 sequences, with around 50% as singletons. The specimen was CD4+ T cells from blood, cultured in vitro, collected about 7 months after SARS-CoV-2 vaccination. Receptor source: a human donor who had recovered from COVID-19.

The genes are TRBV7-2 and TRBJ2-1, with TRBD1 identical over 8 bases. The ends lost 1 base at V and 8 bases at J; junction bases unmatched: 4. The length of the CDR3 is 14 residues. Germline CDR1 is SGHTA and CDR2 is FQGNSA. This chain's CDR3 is CASSLGTGIDEQFF. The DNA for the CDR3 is TGTGCCAGCAGCTTAGGGACAGGGATCGATGAGCAGTTCTTC. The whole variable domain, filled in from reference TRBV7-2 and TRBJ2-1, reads GAGVSQSPSNKVTEKGKDVELRCDPISGHTALYWYRQSLGQGLEFLIYFQGNSAPDKSGLPSDRFSAERTGGSVSTLTIQRTQQEDSAVYLCASSLGTGIDEQFFGPGTRLTVL.

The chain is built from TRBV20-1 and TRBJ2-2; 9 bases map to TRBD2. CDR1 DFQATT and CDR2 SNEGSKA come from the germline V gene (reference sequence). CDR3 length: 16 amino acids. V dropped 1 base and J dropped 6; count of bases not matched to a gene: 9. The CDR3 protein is CSARVSGGPLSGELFF. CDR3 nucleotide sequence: TGCAGTGCTAGAGTGAGCGGGGGGCCCCTCTCCGGGGAGCTGTTTTTT.

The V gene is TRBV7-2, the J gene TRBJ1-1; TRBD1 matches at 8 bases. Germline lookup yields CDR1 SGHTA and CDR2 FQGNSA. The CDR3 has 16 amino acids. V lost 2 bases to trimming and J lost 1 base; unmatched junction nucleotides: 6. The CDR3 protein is CASSLSEDRANTEAFF. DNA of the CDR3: TGTGCCAGCAGCTTATCGGAGGACAGGGCGAACACTGAAGCTTTCTTT.

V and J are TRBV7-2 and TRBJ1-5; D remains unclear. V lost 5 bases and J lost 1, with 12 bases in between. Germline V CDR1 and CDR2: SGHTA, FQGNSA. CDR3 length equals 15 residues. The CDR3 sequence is CASSVVTRSNQPQHF. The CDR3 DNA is TGTGCCAGCAGCGTCGTTACAAGGAGCAATCAGCCCCAGCATTTT.

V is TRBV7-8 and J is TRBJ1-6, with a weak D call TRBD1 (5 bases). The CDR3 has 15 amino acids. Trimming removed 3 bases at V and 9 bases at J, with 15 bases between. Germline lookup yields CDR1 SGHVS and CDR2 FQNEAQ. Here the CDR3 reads CASSFGPRDGSPLHF. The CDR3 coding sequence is TGTGCCAGCAGCTTTGGCCCCCGGGACGGTTCACCCCTCCACTTT.

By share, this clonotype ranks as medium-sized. The CDR3 sequence is CASSLSGVGGTLGYTF. As DNA, the CDR3 is TGTGCCAGCAGTTTATCGGGGGTTGGTGGGACCCTGGGCTACACCTTC. The chain joins TRBV27 to TRBJ1-2, with a possible D match to TRBD1 (5 bases). The germline V gene encodes CDR1 MNHEY and CDR2 SMNVEV (reference sequence). This CDR3 comprises 16 residues. The ends were cut back, 0 bases at V and 8 bases at J, with 19 bases in the middle.

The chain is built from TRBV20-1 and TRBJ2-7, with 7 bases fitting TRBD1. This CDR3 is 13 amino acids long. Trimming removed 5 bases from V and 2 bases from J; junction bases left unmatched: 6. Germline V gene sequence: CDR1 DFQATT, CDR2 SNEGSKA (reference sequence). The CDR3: CSAWDRLPYEQYF. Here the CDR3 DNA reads TGCAGTGCTTGGGACAGACTGCCCTACGAGCAGTACTTC.